This is a list of T cell receptor beta chains from one sample in a study of blood T cell repertoires in COVID-19. The data were produced by immunoSEQ multiplex PCR, yet TCRdb's version contains in-frame clones alone and is incomplete. The sample gives 150,000 or so clones, about 82% of which show up once; approximately 7% is in the top ten. The sequenced material came from peripheral blood. The receptors derive from a man aged 50 to 59 with active or convalescent COVID-19. The CDR3 runs from the conserved cysteine through the conserved F or W. Fields, in order: clone size, J gene, D gene, V gene, CDR3 DNA, CDR3 protein. The D gene is left open where the match is weak. The size of a clone is reported for some rows only, either as once, few or many, or as a class for expanded clones.

once,TRBJ1-1,TRBD1,TRBV5-6,TGTGCCAGCACCCAGACAGGGGGCAGAACTGAAGCTTTCTTT,CASTQTGGRTEAFF
.,TRBJ1-4,.,TRBV19,TGTGCCAGTAGTAAAAGTAGGAATCGCCCTTCGGAGGAAAAACTGTTTTTT,CASSKSRNRPSEEKLFF
.,TRBJ1-5,.,TRBV15,TGTGCCACCAGTTTCTTGGTCTATCCGGATCAGCCCCAGCATTTT,CATSFLVYPDQPQHF
.,TRBJ1-5,.,TRBV6-2/TRBV6-3,TGTGCCAGCAGTTACCGGGACTCCACCCAGCATTTT,CASSYRDSTQHF
.,TRBJ2-7,TRBD2,TRBV15,TGTGCCACCAGCAGTATAAGCGGGAGGGCTGAGCAGTACTTC,CATSSISGRAEQYF
once,TRBJ1-3,TRBD1,TRBV7-2,TGTGCCAGCAGCCCGGGACAGGGTTACACCATATATTTT,CASSPGQGYTIYF
.,TRBJ2-2,TRBD2,TRBV7-6,TGTGCCAGCAGCTTACCGCGGGGGACCAACACCGGGGAGCTGTTTTTT,CASSLPRGTNTGELFF
.,TRBJ2-3,TRBD2,TRBV30,TGTGCCTGGAGTAATCCCCCGGGACTAGCGGGAAGCACAGATACGCAGTATTTT,CAWSNPPGLAGSTDTQYF
.,TRBJ2-7,TRBD1,TRBV6-5,TGTGCCTTATGGGGCGGACAGGGCCCCTCCGAGCAGTACTTC,CALWGGQGPSEQYF
many,TRBJ1-4,TRBD1,TRBV28,TGTGCCAGCAATACTAAGTCCCCTTGGGACAGGGGAACATTTCGTGAAAAACTGTTTTTT,CASNTKSPWDRGTFREKLFF
.,TRBJ2-7,.,TRBV5-4,TGTGCCAGCAGCTTGTCCGGGGAGCAGTACTTC,CASSLSGEQYF
.,TRBJ2-3,TRBD1,TRBV9,TGTGCCAGCAGCGTAGGGGGGACAGGGAGCACAGATACGCAGTATTTT,CASSVGGTGSTDTQYF
.,TRBJ1-2,.,TRBV7-3,TGTGCCAGCAGTCAAGGGGCAGGAAGCTATGGCTACACCTTC,CASSQGAGSYGYTF
.,TRBJ1-2,.,TRBV5-1,TGCGCCAGCAGCCAAAGGCCGATGGAGAAGGAGAACTATGGCTACACCTTC,CASSQRPMEKENYGYTF
.,TRBJ2-1,.,TRBV18,TGTGCCAGCTCACCACCGGGGGGGCTTTCCTACAATGAGCAGTTCTTC,CASSPPGGLSYNEQFF
.,TRBJ2-3,TRBD2,TRBV6-5,TGTGCCAGCATTCGCGCGGGAGGGACGGGAGATACGCAGTATTTT,CASIRAGGTGDTQYF
.,TRBJ1-1,TRBD1,TRBV5-4,TGTGCCAGCACCCAAGGGGGCGCAGCTTCGCCGAACACTGAAGCTTTCTTT,CASTQGGAASPNTEAFF
once,TRBJ1-2,TRBD1,TRBV15,TGTGCCACCAGCGGGGACAGGGTGATCTATGGCTACACCTTC,CATSGDRVIYGYTF
once,TRBJ2-1,TRBD1,TRBV6-5,TGTGCCAGCAGTTACTCCCCACAGGGGTATGAGCAGTTCTTC,CASSYSPQGYEQFF
once,TRBJ2-3,TRBD2,TRBV5-4,TGTGCCAGCGGGGCTAGCGGGAGGGCCTCGGATACGCAGTATTTT,CASGASGRASDTQYF
.,TRBJ1-4,.,TRBV19,TGTGCCAGTAGTAACCTACAGGAAAATAACGAAAAACTGTTTTTT,CASSNLQENNEKLFF
few,TRBJ2-1,.,TRBV19,TGTGCCAGCAGGACAGAATACAATGAGCAGTTCTTC,CASRTEYNEQFF
.,TRBJ2-5,TRBD2,TRBV6-2/TRBV6-3,TGTGCCAGCAGCCCTCGACTAGCGGGGTTACAAGAGACCCAGTACTTC,CASSPRLAGLQETQYF
few,TRBJ1-5,.,TRBV10-2,TGCGCCAGCAGTGAGTATCGGGAGCAGCCCCAGCATTTT,CASSEYREQPQHF
.,TRBJ2-3,TRBD2,TRBV7-2,TGTGCCAGCAACCCTAGCGGGGGCCTCAGCACAGATACGCAGTATTTT,CASNPSGGLSTDTQYF
.,TRBJ2-7,.,TRBV18,TGTGCCAGCTCACCAAATGGGGGGGCGTCTATTTACGAGCAGTACTTC,CASSPNGGASIYEQYF
.,TRBJ1-1,TRBD1,TRBV9,TGTGCCAGACGGCAGGGGGCAGTGGCTGAAGCTTTCTTT,CARRQGAVAEAFF
many,TRBJ1-2,.,TRBV7-2,TGTGCCAGCAGCCCTAGGACTGCCGGAGGGAACTATGGCTACACCTTC,CASSPRTAGGNYGYTF
.,TRBJ1-1,.,TRBV18,TGTGCCAGCTCACCACCGACAGCGAACACTGAAGCTTTCTTT,CASSPPTANTEAFF
few,TRBJ1-2,TRBD1,TRBV7-8,TGTGCCAGCACTCTGGACAGGGCAAACTATGGCTACACCTTC,CASTLDRANYGYTF
once,TRBJ1-1,TRBD1,TRBV3-1/TRBV3-2,TGTGCCAGCAGCCACTGGACAGGGAACACTGAAGCTTTCTTT,CASSHWTGNTEAFF
.,TRBJ2-3,TRBD2,TRBV7-6,TGTGCCAGCAGCTTAGCCGGGACTAGCGGGAGGCTCTTCACAGATACGCAGTATTTT,CASSLAGTSGRLFTDTQYF
few,TRBJ1-5,.,TRBV4-3,TGCGCCAGCAGCCAAGATGCGGGGACGGGGCAGCCCCAGCATTTT,CASSQDAGTGQPQHF
.,TRBJ1-2,TRBD1,TRBV28,TGTGCCAGCAGAATCCCCCCCGGGACAGGGGGCTTATATGGCTACACCTTC,CASRIPPGTGGLYGYTF
.,TRBJ1-2,TRBD1,TRBV18,TGTGCCAGCTCATCATTCCCGGGACAGGGATATGGCTACACCTTC,CASSSFPGQGYGYTF
.,TRBJ1-2,TRBD1,TRBV18,TGTGCCAGCTCATCCGGGACAGGGGCTGGCTACACCTTC,CASSSGTGAGYTF
.,TRBJ1-2,.,TRBV19,TGTGCCAGTAGTATACAGGGCTACACCTTC,CASSIQGYTF
many,TRBJ2-3,.,TRBV6-5,TGTGCCAGCAGTTACAATGGGCTACTTGATAATACGCAGTATTTT,CASSYNGLLDNTQYF
.,TRBJ2-2,.,TRBV10-1,TGCGCCAGCACCCAGGGGCCCCCTCAGGGGGAGCTGTTTTTT,CASTQGPPQGELFF
.,TRBJ2-3,TRBD1,TRBV7-2,TGTGCCAGCAGCTCGGGACAGATCACAGATACGCAGTATTTT,CASSSGQITDTQYF
once,TRBJ2-5,.,TRBV18,TGTGCCAGCTCACCACGGACAGTTCAAGAGACCCAGTACTTC,CASSPRTVQETQYF
.,TRBJ2-7,TRBD1,TRBV15,TGTGCCACCAGCACACCGGGACAGGGGTATCACGAGCAGTACTTC,CATSTPGQGYHEQYF
.,TRBJ1-2,.,TRBV7-2,TGTGCCAGCAGCACCAATCAGGGGCCTACTAACTATGGCTACACCTTC,CASSTNQGPTNYGYTF
.,TRBJ2-5,TRBD2,TRBV7-9,TGTGCCAGCGCCCAGCGGGGGTCGCAAGAGACCCAGTACTTC,CASAQRGSQETQYF
.,TRBJ2-2,.,TRBV10-3,TGTGCCATCAATACTCCGGACTTGGGCGGGGAGCTGTTTTTT,CAINTPDLGGELFF
.,TRBJ2-2,.,TRBV9,TGTGCCAGCAGCGTAGATCAAGAGACCTCGGGGACCGGGGAGCTGTTTTTT,CASSVDQETSGTGELFF
.,TRBJ2-2,.,TRBV5-1,TGCGCCAGCAGCTCCCGGGGGTCGCTCACCGGGGAGCTGTTTTTT,CASSSRGSLTGELFF
once,TRBJ1-5,.,TRBV24-1,TGTGCCACCAGTGATGGACACTCAGGTACCAATCAGCCCCAGCATTTT,CATSDGHSGTNQPQHF
.,TRBJ1-1,.,TRBV3-1/TRBV3-2,TGTGCCAGCAGCCATATTCAGGGGTTCGCTTTCTTT,CASSHIQGFAFF
.,TRBJ1-3,.,TRBV27,TGTGCCAGCAGTTTAACCCACCCCTCCCGGTCTGGAAACACCATATATTTT,CASSLTHPSRSGNTIYF
.,TRBJ2-7,TRBD2,TRBV6-5,TGTGCCAGCAGTCACTTGCGGGAGTCAAGCGAGCAGTACTTC,CASSHLRESSEQYF
.,TRBJ2-7,TRBD1,TRBV5-1,TGCGCCAGCAGCTTGGGACAGGGCGGCGAGCAGTACTTC,CASSLGQGGEQYF
once,TRBJ1-3,.,TRBV7-6,TGTGCCAGCAGCTTATCTCTAGGGGGTTTGGGAAACACCATATATTTT,CASSLSLGGLGNTIYF
.,TRBJ1-1,.,TRBV9,TGTGCCAGCAGCGTAGTGCGGTCCCACACTGAAGCTTTCTTT,CASSVVRSHTEAFF
.,TRBJ2-3,TRBD2,TRBV19,TGTGCCAGTAGGGGTCCCGGGACTAGGACAGATACGCAGTATTTT,CASRGPGTRTDTQYF
.,TRBJ2-3,.,TRBV7-2,TGTGCCAGCAGCTTCGGCCTAGTTGGCACAGATACGCAGTATTTT,CASSFGLVGTDTQYF
.,TRBJ1-4,.,TRBV10-3,TGTGCCATCCGGACTGGACAGTGCCTCAGAAAACTGTTTTTT,CAIRTGQCLRKLFF
.,TRBJ2-3,.,TRBV24-1,TGTGCCACCAGTGATTCCGGCCTGACGCAGGCAGATACGCAGTATTTT,CATSDSGLTQADTQYF
.,TRBJ1-2,.,TRBV11-1,TGTGCCAGCAGCCCGAAGAATGGGGGGGCCTATGGCTACACCTTC,CASSPKNGGAYGYTF
.,TRBJ2-3,TRBD1,TRBV24-1,TGTGCCACCAGTGACCACAGGGGGCTGGGAGATACGCAGTATTTT,CATSDHRGLGDTQYF